This note documents a single T cell receptor (beta chain) sequence. Its antigen is still unknown. cDNA serving as the sequencing template came from extracted, reverse transcribed RNA. Sequencing used immunoSEQ multiplex PCR; TCRdb keeps in-frame clones, though not all of them. Among 200,000 to 250,000 clones listed, around 62% were seen once. Peripheral blood and lesional scalp punch biopsies came from alopecia areata patients. Trimming cost V 4 bases and J 2 bases, with 15 bases left between them. CDR3 length: 15 residues. In germline, CDR1 is MGHRA, CDR2 YSYEKL. The data were obtained in a study of CD8+ T cells in alopecia areata. Whole-study results and caveats: Affected lesional scalp, above all in alopecia totalis/universalis, was more clonal than normal scalp. There were also resident alphabeta T cells of normal skin sequenced in scalp samples.

The chain couples TRBV4-1 to TRBJ2-7, with D perhaps TRBD2 (5 bases). The TCR sequence derives from a human donor with alopecia areata. The sample consisted of CD4+ T cells sorted from blood, taken at week 0. Here the CDR3 DNA reads TGCGCCAGCAGCCTTACGGACGGGATTACCTACGAGCAGTACTTC. This sequence encodes CASSLTDGITYEQYF.